These 25 T cell receptor beta chains were sequenced from one sample in a study of regulatory and conventional T cells in RAG deficiency. Blood CD4+ CD25-low CD127-high conventional T cells supplied the genomic DNA template. Produced via immunoSEQ multiplex PCR; TCRdb's table is partial and in-frame only. The table lists 30,000 to 40,000 clones, approximately 80% of them singletons. This sample was shared with a second study, whose subject was regulatory T cells. As reported in that work: Amplification used 52 TRBV primers and 13 TRBJ primers.

The material sequenced was CD4+ effector T cells sorted from blood. Receptor source: a human donor in good health.

In its sample, this clone was seen once. Here the CDR3 DNA reads TGTGCCAGCTCACCCAACCGGGACAGGGGTGTTCCTAACTATGGCTACACCTTC. It translates to CASSPNRDRGVPNYGYTF. The rearrangement joins TRBV18 to TRBJ1-2; 10 nucleotides match TRBD1. Unmatched junction bases numbered 10, after V lost 3 bases and J lost 0 bases. The length of the CDR3 is 18 residues. Germline CDR1 KGHSH, CDR2 LQKENI.

The V and J genes are TRBV5-1 and TRBJ2-6, with a weak D call TRBD1 (6 bases). V dropped 0 bases and J dropped 1 base, with 14 bases sitting between them. This CDR3 contains 18 residues. Germline-derived CDR1 and CDR2 are SGHRS and YFSETQ. CDR3 in DNA: TGCGCCAGCAGCTTGGAGTCAGGGGCCTGGTCTGGGGCCAACGTCCTGACTTTC. It specifies CASSLESGAWSGANVLTF. Full variable domain (rest looked up from reference TRBV5-1 and TRBJ2-6): KAGVTQTPRYLIKTRGQQVTLSCSPISGHRSVSWYQQTPGQGLQFLFEYFSETQRNKGNFPGRFSGRQFSNSRSEMNVSTLELGDSALYLCASSLESGAWSGANVLTFGAGSRLTVL.

J is TRBJ1-4 and V is TRBV6-5; TRBD1 agrees at 9 bases. There are 14 residues in the CDR3. Unmatched junction bases numbered 7, after V lost 6 bases and J lost 8 bases. Germline V lookup: CDR1 MNHEY, CDR2 SVGAGI. For the CDR3, the DNA is TGTGCCAGCAGAAAACAGGGGGCTGGGGAAAAACTGTTTTTT. Protein product: CASRKQGAGEKLFF.

This chain uses TRBV5-1 with TRBJ2-3, with D uncertain. Trimming pared 0 bases from V and 2 bases from J, leaving 10 bases between. Per germline, CDR1 SGHRS and CDR2 YFSETQ. The CDR3 is made up of 15 amino acids. The CDR3, as DNA: TGCGCCAGCAGCTTGGACTGGCCTTCCACAGATACGCAGTATTTT. This sequence encodes CASSLDWPSTDTQYF.

The chain links TRBV10-2 to TRBJ2-2, with no clear D. The CDR3 runs to 12 residues. The germline CDR1 and CDR2 sequences are WSHSY and SAAADI. V lost 7 bases and J lost 2, with 5 bases in between. The CDR3 sequence is CASTRNTGELFF. As DNA, the CDR3 is TGCGCCAGCACTCGTAACACCGGGGAGCTGTTTTTT.

In nucleotides, the CDR3 is TGTGCCAGCAGCACCCAGACAGGGGGCGTCGAGACCCAGTACTTC. Protein product: CASSTQTGGVETQYF. The chain uses TRBV9 and TRBJ2-5, with 10 bases lining up with TRBD1. V shed 4 bases and J 5 bases; nucleotides not matched to a gene: 8. This CDR3 has 15 amino acids. The germline CDR1 and CDR2 sequences are SGDLS and YYNGEE.

The chain recombines TRBV28 with TRBJ1-6; 9 positions agree with TRBD1. The CDR3 is 15 amino acids. With V trimmed by 1 base and J by 10 bases, 5 bases remained unmatched. The germline CDR1 and CDR2 sequences are MDHEN and SYDVKM. CDR3 amino acids: CASSLLGQGSSPLHF. The CDR3 coding sequence is TGTGCCAGCAGTTTATTGGGACAGGGCTCCTCACCCCTCCACTTT.

V is TRBV7-3 and J is TRBJ1-5; D is unclear. The CDR3 covers 13 residues. Germline V gene data show CDR1 as SGHTA and CDR2 as FQGTGA. Trimming left V 2 bases short and J 3 bases short, with 5 bases between. The CDR3 is CASSLAPNQPQHF. DNA of the CDR3: TGTGCCAGCAGCTTAGCCCCCAATCAGCCCCAGCATTTT.

This clone occurred a few times. The chain recombines TRBV6-1 with TRBJ1-5; 12 nucleotides align to TRBD1. The CDR3 extends over 14 amino acids. V lost 6 bases to trimming and J lost 7 bases; unmatched junction nucleotides: 4. Germline assignment: CDR1 MNHNS and CDR2 SASEGT. In nucleotides, the CDR3 is TGTGCCAGCAGGGGACAGGGGGCAGGGCAGCCCCAGCATTTT. It translates to CASRGQGAGQPQHF.

This sequence joins TRBV5-8 and TRBJ1-5, with D possibly being TRBD1 (6 bases). The CDR3 contains 15 residues. Trimming shortened V by 5 bases and J by 5 bases, and 17 bases separated the two germline ends. Germline V gene data show CDR1 as SGHTS and CDR2 as YDEGEE. The CDR3 DNA follows: TGTGCCAGCAGTGTCGGACAGAAAAGGGATCAGCCCCAGCATTTT. Encoded protein: CASSVGQKRDQPQHF. The full variable domain, rest sourced from reference TRBV5-8 and TRBJ1-5, is EAGVTQSPTHLIKTRGQQATLRCSPISGHTSVYWYQQALGLGLQFLLWYDEGEERNRGNFPPRFSGRQFPNYSSELNVNALELEDSALYLCASSVGQKRDQPQHFGDGTRLSIL.

J is TRBJ1-1 and V is TRBV6-5; 7 nucleotides line up with TRBD1. The CDR3 contains 15 residues. CDR1 and CDR2 from the germline V gene are MNHEY and SVGAGI. V shed 6 bases, J shed 1 base, and the junction held 8 bases outside the gene matches. CDR3 in DNA: TGTGCCAGCAGCCGTAATAAGGGGGCGAACACTGAAGCTTTCTTT. This sequence encodes CASSRNKGANTEAFF.

The rearrangement joins TRBV25-1 to TRBJ1-2; 9 bases fit TRBD1. This CDR3 contains 16 residues. After removal of 4 bases from V and 2 bases from J, the junction contained 8 bases not matched to a gene. CDR1 MGHDK and CDR2 SYGVNS come from the germline V gene. The CDR3 is CASSATQGAKNYGYTF. The CDR3 region has the DNA TGTGCCAGCAGTGCAACACAGGGGGCGAAGAACTATGGCTACACCTTC.

This chain links TRBV5-4 with TRBJ2-7, with no clear D. Trimming removed 2 bases at V and 4 bases at J, with 7 bases between. CDR1 and CDR2 (germline): SGHNT, YYREEE (reference sequence). The CDR3 sequence is 12 residues long. CDR3 loop: CASSFVGYEQYF. CDR3 in DNA: TGTGCCAGCAGCTTCGTCGGTTACGAGCAGTACTTC.

The chain recombines TRBV28 with TRBJ1-2; no clear D gene. Germline values: CDR1 MDHEN, CDR2 SYDVKM. The CDR3 has 11 residues. V was pared by 6 bases and J by 0 bases, with 2 bases between. The CDR3 is CASRTNYGYTF. CDR3 nucleotide sequence: TGTGCCAGCAGGACTAACTATGGCTACACCTTC.

This chain joins TRBV27 and TRBJ1-2, with a weak D call TRBD1 (6 bases). The CDR3 consists of 14 residues. The ends were cut back, 3 bases at V and 3 bases at J, with 11 bases in the middle. From germline, CDR1 is MNHEY and CDR2 SMNVEV (reference sequence). The CDR3 protein is CASSFRGRDYGYTF. The CDR3 DNA reads TGTGCCAGCAGTTTCCGGGGGCGAGACTATGGCTACACCTTC.

This clone was recorded a few times. This rearrangement joins TRBV7-9 to TRBJ2-7; no clear D. The CDR3 totals 16 residues. Per germline, CDR1 SEHNR and CDR2 FQNEAQ (reference sequence). The V end was cut by 5 bases, the J end by 0 bases, with 17 bases between. This chain's CDR3 is CASSPVWTSSSYEQYF. The CDR3 nucleotides are TGTGCCAGCAGCCCCGTTTGGACCTCTAGCTCCTACGAGCAGTACTTC.

This clone showed up just a few times. The rearrangement links TRBV7-3 to TRBJ2-2; no reliable D call. The CDR3 consists of 16 residues. Trimming cost V 5 bases and J 0 bases, with 13 bases left between them. CDR1 SGHTA and CDR2 FQGTGA come from the germline V gene. The CDR3 here is CASSRDPHANTGELFF. CDR3 in DNA: TGTGCCAGCAGCCGAGACCCACACGCGAACACCGGGGAGCTGTTTTTT.

This clone was seen a single time. The gene calls are TRBV2 and TRBJ2-3; the match to TRBD2 covers 8 bases. The CDR3 runs to 13 residues. In germline, CDR1 is SNHLY, CDR2 FYNNEI. Germline trimming cut 6 bases from V and 6 bases from J; bases unmatched to any gene: 5. The CDR3 DNA reads as TGTGCCAGCAGCGGGGGGGCCCCGGATACGCAGTATTTT. Protein sequence: CASSGGAPDTQYF.

The chain employs TRBV18 and TRBJ2-7; either TRBD1 or TRBD2 may fit D (5 bases each). This CDR3 is built from 16 residues. Trimming took 3 bases from V and 3 from J, leaving 18 bases between them. The germline V gene encodes CDR1 KGHSH and CDR2 LQKENI. CDR3 protein: CASSPSLSGLIYEQYF. CDR3 in DNA: TGTGCCAGCTCACCTTCTTTATCGGGGCTCATCTACGAGCAGTACTTC.

The chain uses TRBV19 and TRBJ1-2, with 10 bases matching TRBD1. V was pared by 4 bases and J by 6 bases, with 17 bases of the junction left unmatched. The CDR3 spans 18 residues. CDR1 and CDR2 from the germline V gene are LNHDA and SQIVND (reference sequence). The CDR3 spells CASSTSRDRGHLGDGYTF. The CDR3 DNA is TGTGCCAGTAGTACGTCCCGGGACAGGGGCCACCTGGGAGATGGCTACACCTTC.

This sequence joins TRBV11-2 and TRBJ1-2; possibly TRBD1 for D (5 bases). This CDR3 region has 12 residues. Germline CDR1 SGHAT, CDR2 FQNNGV. V was clipped by 0 bases and J by 14 bases, with 13 bases between them. In DNA form, the CDR3 reads TGTGCCAGCAGCTTAGATCTGAGGGGAAGGACCTTC. It is translated as CASSLDLRGRTF.

The rearrangement links TRBV7-6 to TRBJ2-1; 11 bases line up with TRBD2. The CDR3 has 13 residues. Germline values: CDR1 SGHVS, CDR2 FNYEAQ. Germline trimming cut 2 bases from V and 14 bases from J; bases unmatched to any gene: 5. Written as DNA, the CDR3 is TGTGCCAGCAGCTTATTAGCGGGGGGGCGGAAGTTCTTC. Amino acid sequence: CASSLLAGGRKFF.

The chain carries TRBV5-4 and TRBJ1-1; perhaps TRBD1 as D (5 bases). Trimming cost V 5 bases and J 3 bases, with 14 bases left between them. Germline lookup yields CDR1 SGHNT and CDR2 YYREEE (reference sequence). The CDR3 has 14 residues. Here the CDR3 reads CASRNQGVDTEAFF. The CDR3 bases are TGTGCCAGCAGAAACCAGGGTGTAGACACTGAAGCTTTCTTT.

The rearrangement joins TRBV30 to TRBJ2-7; the match to TRBD1 covers 7 bases. The CDR3 is 14 amino acids. CDR1 and CDR2 (germline): GTSNPN, SVGIG (reference sequence). Trimming at V came to 2 bases and at J to 2 bases, leaving 6 bases not matched to a gene. CDR3 bases: TGTGCCTGGAGTATTGGGACAGCAACCTACGAGCAGTACTTC. The encoded protein is CAWSIGTATYEQYF. Combining the CDR3 with reference TRBV30 and TRBJ2-7 gives the whole variable domain SQTIHQWPATLVQPVGSPLSLECTVEGTSNPNLYWYRQAAGRGLQLLFYSVGIGQISSEVPQNLSASRPQDRQFILSSKKLLLSDSGFYLCAWSIGTATYEQYFGPGTRLTVT.

The gene calls are TRBV10-3 and TRBJ2-7; unclear D gene. Germline V gene lookup returns CDR1 ENHRY and CDR2 SYGVKD. V was cut by 7 bases and J by 3 bases, with 16 bases left in between. The CDR3 is made up of 14 amino acids. The CDR3 loop is CAIKKWAADYEQYF. CDR3 in DNA: TGTGCCATCAAGAAATGGGCCGCCGACTACGAGCAGTACTTC.